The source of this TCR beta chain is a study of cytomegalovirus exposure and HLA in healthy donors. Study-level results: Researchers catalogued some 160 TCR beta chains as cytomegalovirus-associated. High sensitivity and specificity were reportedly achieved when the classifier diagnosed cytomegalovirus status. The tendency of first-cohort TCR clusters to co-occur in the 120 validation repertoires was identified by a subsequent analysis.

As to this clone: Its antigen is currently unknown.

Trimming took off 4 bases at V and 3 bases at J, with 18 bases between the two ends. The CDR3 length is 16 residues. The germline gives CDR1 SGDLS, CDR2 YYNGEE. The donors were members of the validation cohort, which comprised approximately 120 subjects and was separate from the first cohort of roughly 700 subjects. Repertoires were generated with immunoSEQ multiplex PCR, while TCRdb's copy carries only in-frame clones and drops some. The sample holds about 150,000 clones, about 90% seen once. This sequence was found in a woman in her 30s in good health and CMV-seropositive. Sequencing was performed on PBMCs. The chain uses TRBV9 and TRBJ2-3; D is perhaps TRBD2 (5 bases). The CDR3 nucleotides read TGTGCCAGCAGCCCCCAGGTGGGAGTTTTGACAGATACGCAGTATTTT. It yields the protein CASSPQVGVLTDTQYF.